The source of this T cell receptor beta chain is a study of yellow fever vaccine responses in identical twins. In TCRdb, the RT-PCR reads were re-called with MiXCR into one record per CDR3 protein. The data hold 3,000 to 4,500 distinct CDR3 sequences, with 90% observed a single time. Study-wide results and caveats: The T cell response to vaccination in identical twins was reportedly partly convergent and partly personalized.

As for this clonotype: The antigen is unknown.

The CDR3 spans 15 residues. Unmatched junction bases numbered 6, after V lost 3 bases and J lost 1 base. Per germline, CDR1 KGHSH and CDR2 LQKENI. This clonotype was obtained from a woman between 18 and 29 years old who received the yellow fever vaccine. The chain uses TRBV18 and TRBJ2-7; TRBD2 matches 7 bases. The source was T cells from blood (PBMCs), unsorted or a sorted subset (not recorded which), collected before or after yellow fever vaccination (not recorded which). The CDR3 sequence: CASSPLAGESYEQYF. The CDR3 DNA follows: TGTGCCAGCTCACCCTTGGCGGGGGAATCCTACGAGCAGTACTTC.